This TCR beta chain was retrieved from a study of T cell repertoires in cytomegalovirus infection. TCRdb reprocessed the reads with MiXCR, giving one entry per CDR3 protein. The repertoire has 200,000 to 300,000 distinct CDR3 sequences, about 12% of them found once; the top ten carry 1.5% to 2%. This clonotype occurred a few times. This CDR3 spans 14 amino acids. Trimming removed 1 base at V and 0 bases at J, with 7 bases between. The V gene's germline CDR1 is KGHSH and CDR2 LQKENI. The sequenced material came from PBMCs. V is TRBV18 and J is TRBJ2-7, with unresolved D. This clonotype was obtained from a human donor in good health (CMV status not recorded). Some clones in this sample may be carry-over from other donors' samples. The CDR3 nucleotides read TGTGCCAGCTCACCACGCGGAGACTCCTACGAGCAGTACTTC. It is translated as CASSPRGDSYEQYF.